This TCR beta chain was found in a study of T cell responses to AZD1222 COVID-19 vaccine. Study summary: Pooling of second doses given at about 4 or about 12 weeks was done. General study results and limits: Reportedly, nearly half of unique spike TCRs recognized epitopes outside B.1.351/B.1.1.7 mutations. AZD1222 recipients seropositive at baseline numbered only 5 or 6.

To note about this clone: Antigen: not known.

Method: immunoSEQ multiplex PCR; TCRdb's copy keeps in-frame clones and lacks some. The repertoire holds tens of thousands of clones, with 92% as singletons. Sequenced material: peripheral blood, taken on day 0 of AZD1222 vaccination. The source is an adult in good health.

Written as DNA, the CDR3 is TGTGCCAGCAGCCAGTTGGGAGGAGAGACCCAGTACTTC. Translated, it gives CASSQLGGETQYF. The rearrangement uses TRBV3-1 (or the pseudogene TRBV3-2) and TRBJ2-5; D is perhaps TRBD2 (6 bases). Trimming removed 3 bases at V and 4 bases at J, with 9 bases between. CDR1 is LGHDT and CDR2 is YNNKEL in the germline V gene (reference sequence). The CDR3 runs to 13 residues.